Listed here are 14 T cell receptor beta chains from one sample, sequenced in a study of blood T cell repertoires in COVID-19. The data were produced by immunoSEQ multiplex PCR, yet TCRdb's version contains in-frame clones alone and is incomplete. The sample includes 300,000 to 500,000 clones, roughly 88% of them seen just once. Sequencing was carried out using PBMCs or T cells enriched from blood (not recorded which). All receptors come from a woman aged 30 to 39 with acute COVID-19.

V and J are TRBV5-1 and TRBJ2-1, with 9 bases matching TRBD2. The CDR3 loop spans 17 amino acids. V shed 1 base and J 0 bases; nucleotides not matched to a gene: 5. CDR1 and CDR2 from the germline V gene are SGHRS and YFSETQ. The CDR3: CASSLFSGGSSYNEQFF. The DNA for the CDR3 is TGCGCCAGCAGCTTGTTTAGCGGGGGAAGCTCCTACAATGAGCAGTTCTTC. Combining the CDR3 with reference TRBV5-1 and TRBJ2-1 gives the whole variable domain KAGVTQTPRYLIKTRGQQVTLSCSPISGHRSVSWYQQTPGQGLQFLFEYFSETQRNKGNFPGRFSGRQFSNSRSEMNVSTLELGDSALYLCASSLFSGGSSYNEQFFGPGTRLTVL.

J is TRBJ1-3 and V is TRBV12-5; possible D gene TRBD1, 5 bases. The germline CDR1 and CDR2 sequences are LGHNT and FRNRAP. The CDR3 sequence is 12 residues long. Trimming stripped 5 bases from V and 6 bases from J, with 8 bases between. The chain's CDR3 is CASGLGQNTIYF. In DNA, the CDR3 is TGTGCTAGTGGTCTCGGACAAAACACCATATATTTT.

This clone was seen only a few times. The chain combines TRBV9 with TRBJ1-5, with 8 nucleotides matching TRBD1. The J segment lost 7 bases and the V segment lost 0 bases, leaving 3 bases of the junction unmatched. Per the germline V gene, CDR1 is SGDLS and CDR2 is YYNGEE. This CDR3 is 14 amino acids long. The CDR3 reads CASSVDGDRQPQHF. CDR3 nucleotide sequence: TGTGCCAGCAGCGTAGACGGGGACAGGCAGCCCCAGCATTTT.

About this clone: The junction shows a germline mismatch at one end, possibly a read error. The chain couples TRBV9 to TRBJ2-1; TRBD2 matches 8 bases. Germline assignment: CDR1 SGDLS and CDR2 YYNGEE. This CDR3 contains 16 residues. As DNA, the CDR3 is TGTGCCAGCAGCGTAGCTCCGGGGGGGTCCTCCAATGAGCAGTTCTTC. It translates to CASSVAPGGSSNEQFF. Looking up the rest from reference TRBV9 and TRBJ2-1 gives the full variable domain: DSGVTQTPKHLITATGQRVTLRCSPRSGDLSVYWYQQSLDQGLQFLIQYYNGEERAKGNILERFSAQQFPDLHSELNLSSLELGDSALYFCASSVAPGGSSNEQFFGPGTRLTVL.

This chain links TRBV5-6 with TRBJ1-2; no clear D. This CDR3 has 14 residues. Trimming took off 1 base at V and 0 bases at J, with 7 bases between the two ends. Germline V CDR1 and CDR2: SGHDT, YYEEEE. The chain's CDR3 is CASSLTDSNYGYTF. For the CDR3, the DNA is TGTGCCAGCAGCTTGACAGATTCTAACTATGGCTACACCTTC.

The chain couples TRBV5-1 to TRBJ2-2; TRBD1 matches at 8 bases. This CDR3 spans 16 amino acids. The J segment lost 4 bases and the V segment lost 4 bases, leaving 9 bases of the junction unmatched. Germline values: CDR1 SGHRS, CDR2 YFSETQ. CDR3 residues: CASSPPGQGGTGELFF. CDR3 nucleotide sequence: TGCGCCAGCAGCCCCCCCGGACAGGGTGGCACCGGGGAGCTGTTTTTT.

V usage is TRBV27 and J usage is TRBJ1-5, with TRBD1 identical over 7 bases. Trimming removed 5 bases from V and 2 bases from J; junction bases left unmatched: 6. Germline CDR1 is MNHEY and CDR2 is SMNVEV (reference sequence). CDR3 length: 15 residues. The CDR3 sequence: CASSPGGYGNQPQHF. For the CDR3, the DNA is TGTGCCAGCAGTCCAGGGGGTTATGGCAATCAGCCCCAGCATTTT.

V is TRBV5-6 and J is TRBJ2-2, with 7 positions matching TRBD1. The germline V gene has CDR1 SGHDT and CDR2 YYEEEE. This CDR3 comprises 15 residues. V lost 4 bases, J lost 2 bases, and 5 bases stayed unmatched. The CDR3 loop reads CASSRTGTNTGELFF. The CDR3 DNA follows: TGTGCCAGCAGCCGGACAGGAACTAACACCGGGGAGCTGTTTTTT.

This chain joins TRBV5-1 and TRBJ1-1, with 10 bases that match TRBD1. Trimming at V came to 0 bases and at J to 1 base, leaving 3 bases not matched to a gene. The germline V gene encodes CDR1 SGHRS and CDR2 YFSETQ. The CDR3 spans 16 residues. The chain's CDR3 is CASSLGDRGPNTEAFF. CDR3 in DNA: TGCGCCAGCAGCTTGGGAGACAGGGGGCCGAACACTGAAGCTTTCTTT.

The sample holds a few counts of this clone. V is TRBV7-9 and J is TRBJ1-1; D gene uncertain. V shed 2 bases and J shed 4 bases, with 14 bases lying between them. Germline CDR1 SEHNR, CDR2 FQNEAQ (reference sequence). The length of the CDR3 is 15 residues. The CDR3 region has the DNA TGTGCCAGCAGCTTAAATGAGGTATCGGGCACTGAAGCTTTCTTT. Its translation is CASSLNEVSGTEAFF.

The chain links TRBV30 to TRBJ2-1; 12 bases map to TRBD2. V shed 1 base and J 10 bases; nucleotides not matched to a gene: 2. The germline gives CDR1 GTSNPN, CDR2 SVGIG (reference sequence). The length of the CDR3 is 13 residues. CDR3 sequence (DNA): TGTGCCTGGAGTGAAGGGACTAGCGGGGAGCAGTTCTTC. This translates into CAWSEGTSGEQFF.

The rearrangement joins TRBV2 to TRBJ1-6; D uncertain. The germline gives CDR1 SNHLY, CDR2 FYNNEI. Trimming took off 2 bases at V and 9 bases at J, with 5 bases between the two ends. The CDR3 is 12 residues long. The CDR3 here is CASSETGSPLHF. CDR3 nucleotides: TGTGCCAGCAGTGAAACGGGTTCACCCCTCCACTTT. Drawing the rest from reference TRBV2 and TRBJ1-6, the complete variable domain is EPEVTQTPSHQVTQMGQEVILRCVPISNHLYFYWYRQILGQKVEFLVSFYNNEISEKSEIFDDQFSVERPDGSNFTLKIRSTKLEDSAMYFCASSETGSPLHFGNGTRLTVT.

The rearrangement uses TRBV24-1 and TRBJ2-3; 11 positions agree with TRBD2. The CDR3 is 15 residues long. The germline gives CDR1 KGHDR, CDR2 SFDVKD. The V segment lost 4 bases and the J segment 2 bases; nucleotides outside the gene matches: 1. The CDR3, as DNA: TGTGCCACCAGTGAACTAGCGGGGGACACAGATACGCAGTATTTT. It translates to CATSELAGDTDTQYF.

The chain recombines TRBV12-3 or TRBV12-4 with TRBJ2-3; no reliable D call. The CDR3 loop spans 12 amino acids. Trimming took 5 bases from V and 6 from J, leaving 9 bases between them. CDR3 protein: CASSASSDTQYF. The CDR3 DNA follows: TGTGCCAGCAGTGCTTCGAGCGATACGCAGTATTTT.